The rows below give T cell receptor beta chains drawn from one sample of a study of blood T cell repertoires in COVID-19. Clones were read by immunoSEQ multiplex PCR, and TCRdb kept only the in-frame ones, dropping some. Of 230,000 or so clones in the sample, 70% to 90% were seen once. Input material: PBMCs or T cells enriched from blood (not recorded which). These receptors were collected from a woman between 45 and 60 years old with acute COVID-19. Both conserved end residues are part of each CDR3. The D gene is left open where the match is weak. Clone sizes are given selectively: once, few, many, or a class where the clone is expanded.

V	size	J	D	DNA	CDR3
TRBV9	few	TRBJ2-1	TRBD2	TGTGCCAGCAGCGTAGGAGCCACTAGCGGCCTCGGCAATGAGCAGTTCTTC	CASSVGATSGLGNEQFF
TRBV7-8	once	TRBJ2-1	TRBD2	TGTGCCAGCAGCGGCGGGACTAGCGGGAGCCGGGAGCAGTTCTTC	CASSGGTSGSREQFF
TRBV18	NA	TRBJ1-6	NA	TGTGCCAGCTCCCCGGACAGTCACAATTCACCCCTCCACTTT	CASSPDSHNSPLHF
TRBV2	NA	TRBJ2-7	TRBD1	TGTGCCAGCAGCGTGACAGGGCTATTGGTCTACGAGCAGTACTTC	CASSVTGLLVYEQYF
TRBV4-1	NA	TRBJ2-1	TRBD1	TGCGCCAGCAGCCTACAGGGGGCAGGGACCTACAATGAGCAGTTCTTC	CASSLQGAGTYNEQFF
TRBV12-3/TRBV12-4	once	TRBJ2-1	TRBD2	TGTGCCAGCAGTTTACCGCGGGGGGAGCAGTTCTTC	CASSLPRGEQFF
TRBV6-5	NA	TRBJ2-1	NA	TGTGCCAGCGCTGCTAGGGGAGGCTACGACAATGAGCAGTTCTTC	CASAARGGYDNEQFF
TRBV30	NA	TRBJ2-3	TRBD1	TGTGCCTGGAGTCGGACAGGGGCGAGCACAGATACGCAGTATTTT	CAWSRTGASTDTQYF
TRBV28	NA	TRBJ2-1	TRBD2	TGTGCCAGCAGTTTAAGACTAGCGGCGGCTGTAAATGAGCAGTTCTTC	CASSLRLAAAVNEQFF
TRBV5-1	NA	TRBJ2-5	TRBD2	TGCGCCAGCAGCTTGGAGATAGCGGGAGGCCAAGAGACCCAGTACTTC	CASSLEIAGGQETQYF
TRBV6-2/TRBV6-3	NA	TRBJ1-1	NA	TGTGCCAGCAGTTACCTAGCGGGGCGGAGTGAAGCTTTCTTT	CASSYLAGRSEAFF
TRBV6-5	NA	TRBJ2-1	TRBD1	TGTGCCAGCGGCGACAGGGTGAGGCTCAATGAGCAGTTCTTC	CASGDRVRLNEQFF
TRBV19	NA	TRBJ2-1	TRBD2	TGTGCCAGTAGTTTTACTAGCGGCTCCTACAATGAGCAGTTCTTC	CASSFTSGSYNEQFF
TRBV28	NA	TRBJ1-6	NA	TGTGCCGCGGGGGGGTCGAGGGGTCGAAGGGATTCACCCCTCCACTTT	CAAGGSRGRRDSPLHF
TRBV28	NA	TRBJ1-5	NA	TGTGCCAGCAGTTTTAGGCAGTGGAGCGGGGGGGCTGGGGGACCCCAGCATTTT	CASSFRQWSGGAGGPQHF
TRBV30	NA	TRBJ1-4	NA	TGTGCCTGGAGTGTGCCCAGAACTACTGAAAAACTGTTTTTT	CAWSVPRTTEKLFF
TRBV3-1/TRBV3-2	NA	TRBJ2-6	TRBD1	TGTGCCAGCAGCCGCCTGGGGGGGACAGGGGGCGAAGGGGCCAACGTCCTGACTTTC	CASSRLGGTGGEGANVLTF
TRBV5-1	NA	TRBJ2-1	TRBD2	TGCGCCAGCAGCCCCGGGGGTTTGACTAGCGGGAGTTCCAATGAGCAGTTCTTC	CASSPGGLTSGSSNEQFF
TRBV11-2	NA	TRBJ2-2	TRBD2	TGTGCCAGCAGCCGGGAGGGCACCGGGGAGCTGTTTTTT	CASSREGTGELFF
TRBV4-2	NA	TRBJ2-5	TRBD2	TGTGCCAGCAGCCCCGGACTAGCGGGACGGCAAGAGACCCAGTACTTC	CASSPGLAGRQETQYF
TRBV19	NA	TRBJ1-5	TRBD1	TGTGCCAGTAGCAATCAGGGGGGCAGGCAGCCCCAGCATTTT	CASSNQGGRQPQHF
TRBV16	once	TRBJ2-7	TRBD2	TGTGCCAGCAGCCAATCGAGCGGGAGAGGAGCCTACGAGCAGTACTTC	CASSQSSGRGAYEQYF
TRBV2	NA	TRBJ2-7	NA	TGTGCTTCCCGGGGATCCTACGAGCAGTACTTC	CASRGSYEQYF
TRBV6-6	NA	TRBJ1-4	NA	TGTGCCAGCAGTTATGGGAGTAATGAAAAACTGTTTTTT	CASSYGSNEKLFF
TRBV19	NA	TRBJ2-3	TRBD2	TGTGCCAGTAGGAGCAGGACAGAATCTAGCGGGAGGGCCAGGGATACGCAGTATTTT	CASRSRTESSGRARDTQYF
TRBV28	NA	TRBJ2-7	TRBD2	TGTGCCAGCAGTTGGGGCCTTGGGACTAGCGGAATCTTGAGCTCCTACGAGCAGTACTTC	CASSWGLGTSGILSSYEQYF
TRBV7-9	NA	TRBJ2-7	TRBD1	TGTGCCAGCAGCACGGGACAGGGGGAGATCGAGCAGTACTTC	CASSTGQGEIEQYF
TRBV27	once	TRBJ2-7	TRBD1	TGTGCCAGCAGGAGTTCGGGACAGGGGATCTACGAGCAGTACTTC	CASRSSGQGIYEQYF
TRBV19	NA	TRBJ2-2	TRBD1	TGTGCCAGTAGGACAGGGTATCGCACCGGGGAGCTGTTTTTT	CASRTGYRTGELFF
TRBV18	NA	TRBJ1-2	NA	TGTGCCAGCTCACCACAATTCCAGGGTGATGGCTACACCTTC	CASSPQFQGDGYTF
TRBV10-3	NA	TRBJ2-3	TRBD2	TGTGCCTCCTGCCGGGTAGCGGGAGGAGGGGATACGCAGTATTTT	CASCRVAGGGDTQYF
TRBV4-2	NA	TRBJ2-7	NA	TGTGCCAGCAGCCAAGATGCGGGGGCTTCCTACGAGCAGTACTTC	CASSQDAGASYEQYF
TRBV6-5	few	TRBJ1-5	NA	TGTGCCAGCAGTCTACGGACAGCCTTAGACCCCCAGCATTTT	CASSLRTALDPQHF
TRBV7-9	NA	TRBJ1-4	NA	TGTGCCAGCAGCTCGGCGGAGGGAAGGATGTTTTTT	CASSSAEGRMFF
TRBV5-4	NA	TRBJ2-2	TRBD2	TGTGCCAGCAGCTTTGGTCTAGCGGGAGGGCCGACCGGGGAGCTGTTTTTT	CASSFGLAGGPTGELFF
TRBV7-9	NA	TRBJ1-5	TRBD1	TGTGCCAGCAGCTTAGAGGGGGCGAGGCAGCCCCAGCATTTT	CASSLEGARQPQHF
TRBV5-4	NA	TRBJ2-5	NA	TGTGCCAGCAGCTATGGGACGGAGGGAGCGGAGACCCAGTACTTC	CASSYGTEGAETQYF
TRBV7-2	NA	TRBJ1-3	TRBD1	TGTGCCAGCAGTTATGGACAGGGGGTACATTTT	CASSYGQGVHF
TRBV7-2	NA	TRBJ1-5	NA	TGTGCCAGCAGCTTAGGGCAGGGGAATCAGCCCCAGCATTTT	CASSLGQGNQPQHF
TRBV6-6	once	TRBJ2-3	TRBD2	TGTGCCAGCAGTACCGGGACTAGCGCCAGCACAGATACGCAGTATTTT	CASSTGTSASTDTQYF
TRBV7-3	NA	TRBJ1-2	NA	TGTGCCAGCAGCTCCGAAGGGGGACGGAACTATGGCTACACCTTC	CASSSEGGRNYGYTF
TRBV6-4	NA	TRBJ2-7	NA	TGTGCCAGCAGTGTTAGGCAACGGGTATCCTACGAGCAGTACTTC	CASSVRQRVSYEQYF
TRBV5-8	NA	TRBJ2-3	TRBD2	TGTGCCAGCAGCTTGGCGGGGAGGGCGCAGTATTTT	CASSLAGRAQYF
TRBV19	NA	TRBJ2-7	TRBD2	TGTGCCAGTAGTCCCACTAGCGGGATGGACTACGAGCAGTACTTC	CASSPTSGMDYEQYF
TRBV27	few	TRBJ2-7	TRBD1	TGTGCCAGCAGTCCCCGACAGGGTTCCTACGAGCAGTACTTC	CASSPRQGSYEQYF
TRBV29-1	NA	TRBJ2-1	NA	TGCAGCGTTGAAAGGGGTCGTGTAGCTGGGGAGCAGTTCTTC	CSVERGRVAGEQFF
TRBV5-1	NA	TRBJ1-3	TRBD1	TGCGCCAGCAGCCCGGACAGGCTACTCTCTGGAAACACCATATATTTT	CASSPDRLLSGNTIYF
TRBV9	NA	TRBJ1-1	NA	TGTGCCAGCAGCGTCGCAGGAAACACTGAAGCTTTCTTT	CASSVAGNTEAFF
TRBV28	NA	TRBJ2-7	TRBD1	TGTGCCAGCAGAAGACAGGGGGCCACCTACGAGCAGTACTTC	CASRRQGATYEQYF
TRBV19	NA	TRBJ1-5	TRBD1	TGTGCCACCACTTTGACAGGGGATAGCAATCAGCCCCAGCATTTT	CATTLTGDSNQPQHF
TRBV27	NA	TRBJ2-1	NA	TGTGCCAGCAGCCTTGCTCGAGGTGAGCAGTTCTTC	CASSLARGEQFF
TRBV5-5	NA	TRBJ2-3	NA	TGTGCCAGCAGCCCAACTAGTTTCGCAGATACGCAGTATTTT	CASSPTSFADTQYF
TRBV5-1	once	TRBJ2-2	TRBD2	TGCGCCAGCAGCTTACTAGCGGAGGCCTCCGGGGAGCTGTTTTTT	CASSLLAEASGELFF
TRBV19	NA	TRBJ2-1	TRBD1	TGTGCCAGTAGCCGGGACAGTAGACGAATCACGAACAATGAGCAGTTCTTC	CASSRDSRRITNNEQFF
TRBV4-3	NA	TRBJ1-1	NA	TGCGCCAGCAGCCAATCATTCATGGGAGGTGAAGCTTTCTTT	CASSQSFMGGEAFF
TRBV28	NA	TRBJ1-2	NA	TGTGCCAGCAGTCCAATGATCGGCCAGGGGAGCTATGGCTACACCTTC	CASSPMIGQGSYGYTF
TRBV5-1	NA	TRBJ1-6	NA	TGCGCCAGCAGCTTGATGGCAGGAAATAATTCACCCCTCCACTTT	CASSLMAGNNSPLHF